Listed below are T cell receptor beta chains from one sample, sequenced in a study of immune cell composition in non-small cell lung cancer. The table came from immunoSEQ multiplex PCR; TCRdb's copy has only in-frame clones and leaves some out. The sample contains about 4,900 clones, about three quarters of which appear only once. The sequenced sample was lung tumor tissue. The receptors were gathered from a human donor with non-small cell lung cancer. Both conserved end residues are part of each CDR3. A D gene is named only where the DNA matches it firmly. Clone size is stated in some rows and not others, as once, few, many or a class when expanded.

J,D,V,size,CDR3,DNA
TRBJ1-2,TRBD1,TRBV5-1,NA,CASSYLTGGDGYTF,TGCGCCAGCAGCTACCTGACAGGGGGTGATGGCTACACCTTC
TRBJ2-1,NA,TRBV5-4,few,CASSLVAGYNEQFF,TGTGCCAGCAGCTTGGTTGCAGGCTACAATGAGCAGTTCTTC
TRBJ2-5,NA,TRBV5-6,NA,CASNGGLRETQYF,TGTGCCAGCAACGGGGGGCTCCGGGAGACCCAGTACTTC
TRBJ2-7,TRBD1,TRBV5-4,NA,CASSKGTEDEQYF,TGTGCCAGCAGCAAAGGGACAGAGGACGAGCAGTACTTC
TRBJ1-6,NA,TRBV7-6,NA,CASSPTTSSYNSPLHF,TGTGCCAGCAGCCCTACAACTAGCTCCTATAATTCACCCCTCCACTTT
TRBJ2-5,TRBD2,TRBV2,NA,CASMGGGARGETQYF,TGTGCCAGCATGGGCGGGGGGGCACGAGGAGAGACCCAGTACTTC
TRBJ2-7,TRBD2,TRBV18,NA,CASSPTSGDYEQYF,TGTGCCAGCTCACCAACTAGCGGGGACTACGAGCAGTACTTC
TRBJ2-4,TRBD1,TRBV6-5,NA,CASRSLQGVDIQYF,TGTGCCAGCAGATCGTTACAGGGGGTAGACATTCAGTACTTC
TRBJ1-5,TRBD1,TRBV10-3,NA,CAISPTGGGQPQHF,TGTGCCATCAGTCCGACAGGGGGCGGTCAGCCCCAGCATTTT
TRBJ2-1,NA,TRBV19,once,CASSIVQTGEQFF,TGTGCCAGTAGTATTGTTCAGACAGGTGAGCAGTTCTTC
TRBJ1-2,NA,TRBV14,NA,CASSPARTYGYTF,TGTGCCAGCAGCCCCGCCAGAACCTATGGCTACACCTTC
TRBJ2-7,TRBD1,TRBV7-8,NA,CASSQRTGSYEQYF,TGTGCCAGCAGCCAGAGGACAGGGTCCTACGAGCAGTACTTC
TRBJ1-6,NA,TRBV6-5,NA,CASAGRASPLHF,TGTGCCAGCGCCGGCAGGGCGTCACCCCTCCACTTT
TRBJ1-3,NA,TRBV9,few,CASSAPQGFANTIYF,TGTGCCAGCAGCGCACCACAGGGATTTGCAAACACCATATATTTT
TRBJ2-5,TRBD1,TRBV5-1,NA,CASSLTGTGGRETQYF,TGCGCCAGCAGCTTAACCGGGACAGGGGGTCGGGAGACCCAGTACTTC
TRBJ1-2,TRBD1,TRBV28,NA,CASSQGDHYGYTF,TGTGCCAGCAGTCAGGGGGACCACTATGGCTACACCTTC
TRBJ2-5,TRBD2,TRBV12-5,NA,CASGLGLAGGRETQYF,TGTGCTAGTGGTTTGGGTCTAGCGGGGGGGCGGGAGACCCAGTACTTC
TRBJ1-5,NA,TRBV6-5,NA,CASSYGAVVNQPQHF,TGTGCCAGCAGTTATGGGGCCGTTGTCAATCAGCCCCAGCATTTT
TRBJ2-1,TRBD2,TRBV10-3,NA,CAISELASGRSYNEQFF,TGTGCCATCAGTGAGTTGGCTAGCGGGAGGTCCTACAATGAGCAGTTCTTC
TRBJ2-1,TRBD2,TRBV4-3,NA,CASSQAVLGRGVNNEQFF,TGCGCCAGCAGCCAAGCCGTTCTTGGGCGGGGGGTCAACAATGAGCAGTTCTTC
TRBJ2-7,TRBD1,TRBV7-9,NA,CASSNPPGQGADEQYF,TGTGCCAGCAGCAACCCTCCGGGACAGGGGGCCGACGAGCAGTACTTC
TRBJ2-7,NA,TRBV7-2,NA,CASSPGVKAYEQYF,TGTGCCAGCAGCCCCGGGGTAAAGGCCTACGAGCAGTACTTC
TRBJ2-3,NA,TRBV18,NA,CASSPPQGQRSTDTQYF,TGTGCCAGCTCACCACCACAAGGACAGCGAAGCACAGATACGCAGTATTTT
TRBJ1-4,TRBD1,TRBV5-1,NA,CASSSGQGNEKLFF,TGCGCCAGCAGCTCGGGACAGGGTAATGAAAAACTGTTTTTT
TRBJ1-1,NA,TRBV10-3,NA,CAISGMNTEAFF,TGTGCCATCAGTGGTATGAACACTGAAGCTTTCTTT
TRBJ1-6,NA,TRBV27,NA,CASSLYQGDSPLHF,TGTGCCAGCAGTTTATACCAAGGGGATTCACCCCTCCACTTT
TRBJ2-1,TRBD1,TRBV19,NA,CASQRDRGNEQFF,TGTGCCAGCCAAAGAGACAGGGGTAATGAGCAGTTCTTC
TRBJ1-1,NA,TRBV18,NA,CASSPKRRGGNTEAFF,TGTGCCAGCTCACCAAAACGCCGCGGGGGCAACACTGAAGCTTTCTTT
TRBJ2-7,NA,TRBV5-6,NA,CASSETGRVSSYEQYF,TGTGCCAGCAGCGAAACAGGACGGGTGAGCTCCTACGAGCAGTACTTC
TRBJ2-5,TRBD1,TRBV2,NA,CASSEDRAQETQYF,TGTGCCAGCAGTGAGGACAGGGCCCAAGAGACCCAGTACTTC
TRBJ2-7,NA,TRBV9,NA,CASNRDLGEQYF,TGTGCCAGCAACAGGGACCTAGGGGAGCAGTACTTC
TRBJ2-1,NA,TRBV7-2,NA,CASRPAGPYNEQFF,TGTGCCAGCCGTCCGGCGGGACCCTACAATGAGCAGTTCTTC
TRBJ1-2,NA,TRBV28,NA,CASSGTRVNYGYTF,TGTGCCAGCAGTGGTACCAGGGTTAACTATGGCTACACCTTC
TRBJ1-2,NA,TRBV19,few,CASMRTANYGYTF,TGTGCCAGTATGAGGACAGCTAACTATGGCTACACCTTC
TRBJ1-4,NA,TRBV5-8,NA,CASPLGGGLWEKLFF,TGTGCCAGCCCTCTCGGGGGGGGGCTTTGGGAAAAACTGTTTTTT